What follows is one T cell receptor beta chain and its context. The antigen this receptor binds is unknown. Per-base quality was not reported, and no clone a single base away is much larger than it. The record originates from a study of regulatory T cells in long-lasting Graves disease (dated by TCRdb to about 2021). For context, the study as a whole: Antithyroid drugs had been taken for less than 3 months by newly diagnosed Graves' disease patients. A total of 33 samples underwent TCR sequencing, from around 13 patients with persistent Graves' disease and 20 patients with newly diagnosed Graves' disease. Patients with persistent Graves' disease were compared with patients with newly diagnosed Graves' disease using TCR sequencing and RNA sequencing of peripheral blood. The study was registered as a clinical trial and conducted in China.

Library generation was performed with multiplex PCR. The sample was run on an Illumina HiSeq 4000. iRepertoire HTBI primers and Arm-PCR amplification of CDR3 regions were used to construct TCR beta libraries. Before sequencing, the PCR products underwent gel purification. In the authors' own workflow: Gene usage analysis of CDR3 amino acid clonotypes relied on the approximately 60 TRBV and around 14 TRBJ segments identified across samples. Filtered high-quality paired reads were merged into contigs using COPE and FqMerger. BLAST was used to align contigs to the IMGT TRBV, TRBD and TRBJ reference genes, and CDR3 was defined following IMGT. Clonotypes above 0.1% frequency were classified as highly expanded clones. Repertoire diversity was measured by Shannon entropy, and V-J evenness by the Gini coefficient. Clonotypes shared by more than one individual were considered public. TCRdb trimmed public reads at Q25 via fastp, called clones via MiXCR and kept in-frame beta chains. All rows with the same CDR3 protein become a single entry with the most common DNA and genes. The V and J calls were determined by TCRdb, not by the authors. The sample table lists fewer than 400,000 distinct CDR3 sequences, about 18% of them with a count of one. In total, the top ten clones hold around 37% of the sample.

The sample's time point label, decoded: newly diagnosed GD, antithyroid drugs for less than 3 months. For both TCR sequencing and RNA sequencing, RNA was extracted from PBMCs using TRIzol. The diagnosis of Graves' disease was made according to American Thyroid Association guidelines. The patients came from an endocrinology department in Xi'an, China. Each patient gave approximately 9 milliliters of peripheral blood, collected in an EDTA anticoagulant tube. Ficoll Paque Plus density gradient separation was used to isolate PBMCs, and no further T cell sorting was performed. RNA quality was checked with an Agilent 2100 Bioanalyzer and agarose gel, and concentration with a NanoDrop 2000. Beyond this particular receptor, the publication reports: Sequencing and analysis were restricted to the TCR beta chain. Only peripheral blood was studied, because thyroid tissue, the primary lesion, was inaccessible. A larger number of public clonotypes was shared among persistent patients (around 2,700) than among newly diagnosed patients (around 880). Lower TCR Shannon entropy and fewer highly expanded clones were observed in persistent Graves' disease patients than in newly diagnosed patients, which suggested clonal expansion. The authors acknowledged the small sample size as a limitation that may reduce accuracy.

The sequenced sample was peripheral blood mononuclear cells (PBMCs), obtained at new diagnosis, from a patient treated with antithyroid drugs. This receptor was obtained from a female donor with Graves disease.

The CDR3 region: CASSSRQGLGYTF. The DNA sequence reads TGTGCCAGCAGTTCCAGACAGGGTCTGGGCTACACCTTC. The V gene is TRBV6-9 and the J gene is TRBJ1-2, with 7 middle bases fitting TRBD1. Trimming leaves V shorter by 4 bases and J shorter by 8 bases, with the junction holding 7 bases beyond the gene matches. The CDR3 contains 13 residues, cysteine and phenylalanine counted. Of all the DNA, just the CDR3 is kept, 39 bases in frame from base 1. CDR1 MNHGY and CDR2 SVAAGI were looked up in the germline V gene.